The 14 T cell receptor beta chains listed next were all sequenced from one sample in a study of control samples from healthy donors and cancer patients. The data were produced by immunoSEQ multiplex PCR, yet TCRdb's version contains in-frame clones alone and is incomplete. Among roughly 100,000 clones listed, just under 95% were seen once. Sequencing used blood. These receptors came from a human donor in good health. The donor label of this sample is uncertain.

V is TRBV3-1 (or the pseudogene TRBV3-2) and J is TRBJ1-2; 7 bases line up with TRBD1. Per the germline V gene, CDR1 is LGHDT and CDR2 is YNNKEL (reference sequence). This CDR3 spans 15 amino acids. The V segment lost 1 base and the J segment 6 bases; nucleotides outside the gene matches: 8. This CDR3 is CASSQADRVGNGYTF. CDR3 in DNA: TGTGCCAGCAGCCAAGCCGACAGGGTAGGCAATGGCTACACCTTC.

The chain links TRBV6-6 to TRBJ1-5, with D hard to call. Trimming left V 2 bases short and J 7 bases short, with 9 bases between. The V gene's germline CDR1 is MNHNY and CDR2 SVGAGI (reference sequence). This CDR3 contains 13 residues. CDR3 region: CASSYRDAQPQHF. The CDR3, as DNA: TGTGCCAGCAGTTACAGGGATGCGCAGCCCCAGCATTTT.

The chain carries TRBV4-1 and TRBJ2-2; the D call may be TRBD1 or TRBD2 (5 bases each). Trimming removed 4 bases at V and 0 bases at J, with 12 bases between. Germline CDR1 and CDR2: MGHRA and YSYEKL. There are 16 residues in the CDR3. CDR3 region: CASSLGDGPNTGELFF. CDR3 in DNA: TGCGCCAGCAGCCTGGGGGACGGCCCGAACACCGGGGAGCTGTTTTTT.

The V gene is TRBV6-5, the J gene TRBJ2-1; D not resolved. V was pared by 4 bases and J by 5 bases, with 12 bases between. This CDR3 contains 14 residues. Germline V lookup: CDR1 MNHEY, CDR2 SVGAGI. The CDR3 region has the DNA TGTGCCAGCAGTTTTATTAGGTCGGACAATGAGCAGTTCTTC. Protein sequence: CASSFIRSDNEQFF.

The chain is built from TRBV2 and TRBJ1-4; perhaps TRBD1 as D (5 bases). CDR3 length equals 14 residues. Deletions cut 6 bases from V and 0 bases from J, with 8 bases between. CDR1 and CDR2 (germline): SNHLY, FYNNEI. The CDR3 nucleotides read TGTGCCAGCAGGGCAGGGTCAACTAATGAAAAACTGTTTTTT. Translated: CASRAGSTNEKLFF.

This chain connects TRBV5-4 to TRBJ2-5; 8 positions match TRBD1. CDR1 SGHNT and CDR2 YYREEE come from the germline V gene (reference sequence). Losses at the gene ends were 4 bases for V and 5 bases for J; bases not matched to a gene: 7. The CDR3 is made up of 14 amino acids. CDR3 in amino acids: CASSDQGAWETQYF. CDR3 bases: TGTGCCAGCAGCGATCAGGGGGCTTGGGAGACCCAGTACTTC.

CDR3 in amino acids: CASSYSSSFNQPQHF. The CDR3 DNA reads TGTGCCAGCAGTTACTCGAGCAGCTTCAATCAGCCCCAGCATTTT. The V and J genes are TRBV6-2 or TRBV6-3 and TRBJ1-5, with D uncertain. There are 15 residues in the CDR3. The germline V gene encodes CDR1 MNHEY and CDR2 SVGEGT. Trimming took 0 bases from V and 3 from J, leaving 9 bases between them.

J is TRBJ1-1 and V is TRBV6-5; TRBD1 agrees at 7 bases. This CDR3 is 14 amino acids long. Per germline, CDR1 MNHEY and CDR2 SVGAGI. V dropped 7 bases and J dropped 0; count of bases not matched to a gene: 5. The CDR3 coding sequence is TGTGCCAGCACTCTACAGGGGCTGAACACTGAAGCTTTCTTT. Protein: CASTLQGLNTEAFF.

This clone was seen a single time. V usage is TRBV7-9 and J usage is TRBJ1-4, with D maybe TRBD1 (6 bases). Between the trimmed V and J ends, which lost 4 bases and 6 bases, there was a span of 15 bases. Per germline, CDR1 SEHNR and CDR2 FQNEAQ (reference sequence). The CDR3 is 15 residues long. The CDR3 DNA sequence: TGTGCCAGCAGCTCCCCGACAGGCGTCTATGAAAAACTGTTTTTT. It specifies CASSSPTGVYEKLFF.

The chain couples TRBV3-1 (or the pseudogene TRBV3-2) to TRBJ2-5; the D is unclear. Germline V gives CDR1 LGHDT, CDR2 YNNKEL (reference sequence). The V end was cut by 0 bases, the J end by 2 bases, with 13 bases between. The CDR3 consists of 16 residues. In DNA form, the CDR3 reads TGTGCCAGCAGCCAAGATGAAGCAGCCCTTCAAGAGACCCAGTACTTC. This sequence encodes CASSQDEAALQETQYF.

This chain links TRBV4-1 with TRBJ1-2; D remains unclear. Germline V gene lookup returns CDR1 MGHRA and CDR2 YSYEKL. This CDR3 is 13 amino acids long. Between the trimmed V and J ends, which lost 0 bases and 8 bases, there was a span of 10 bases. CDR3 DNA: TGCGCCAGCAGCCAAGAAGGAGGTGACGGCTACACCTTC. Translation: CASSQEGGDGYTF.

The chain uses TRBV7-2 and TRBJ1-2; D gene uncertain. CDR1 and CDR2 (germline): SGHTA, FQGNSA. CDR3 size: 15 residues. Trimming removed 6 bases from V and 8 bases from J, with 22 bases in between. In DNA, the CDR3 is TGTGCCAGCAGTTCAGGTGGACCCGCCGCGGCCGGCTACACCTTC. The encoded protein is CASSSGGPAAAGYTF.

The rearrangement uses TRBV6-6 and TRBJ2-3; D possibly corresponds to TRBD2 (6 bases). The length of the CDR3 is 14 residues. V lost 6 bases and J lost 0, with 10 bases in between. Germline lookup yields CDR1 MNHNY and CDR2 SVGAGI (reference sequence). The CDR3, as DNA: TGTGCCAGCAGGCCGACTAGTAGCACAGATACGCAGTATTTT. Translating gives CASRPTSSTDTQYF.

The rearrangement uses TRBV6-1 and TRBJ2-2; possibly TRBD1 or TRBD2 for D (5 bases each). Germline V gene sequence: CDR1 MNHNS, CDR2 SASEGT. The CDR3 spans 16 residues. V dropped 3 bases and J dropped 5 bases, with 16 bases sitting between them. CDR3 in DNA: TGTGCCAGCAGTGATTGGGGGAAACGTTTGACCGGGGAGCTGTTTTTT. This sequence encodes CASSDWGKRLTGELFF.